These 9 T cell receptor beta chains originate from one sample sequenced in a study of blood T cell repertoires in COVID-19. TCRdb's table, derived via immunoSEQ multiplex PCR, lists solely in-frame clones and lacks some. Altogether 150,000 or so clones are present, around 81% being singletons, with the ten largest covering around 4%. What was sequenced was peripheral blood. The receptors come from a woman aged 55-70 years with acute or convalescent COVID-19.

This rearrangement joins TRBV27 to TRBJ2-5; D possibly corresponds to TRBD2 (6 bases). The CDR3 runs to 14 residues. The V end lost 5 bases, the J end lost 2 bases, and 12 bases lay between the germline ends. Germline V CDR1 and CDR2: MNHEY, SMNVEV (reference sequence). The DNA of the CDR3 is TGTGCCAGCAGTCCGACTAGTAGGCAAGAGACCCAGTACTTC. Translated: CASSPTSRQETQYF.

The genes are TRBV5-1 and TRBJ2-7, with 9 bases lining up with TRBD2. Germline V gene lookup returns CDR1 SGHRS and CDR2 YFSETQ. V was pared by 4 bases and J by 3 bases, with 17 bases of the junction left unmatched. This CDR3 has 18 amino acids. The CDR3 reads CASSRPVLAGKGLYEQYF. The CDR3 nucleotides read TGCGCCAGCAGCCGCCCCGTTCTAGCGGGAAAGGGCCTCTACGAGCAGTACTTC.

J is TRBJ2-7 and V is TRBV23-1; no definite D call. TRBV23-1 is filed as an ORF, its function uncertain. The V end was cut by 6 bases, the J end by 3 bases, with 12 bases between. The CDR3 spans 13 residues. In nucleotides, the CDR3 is TGCGCCAGCAGAGCCCACAGCCTCTACGAGCAGTACTTC. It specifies CASRAHSLYEQYF.

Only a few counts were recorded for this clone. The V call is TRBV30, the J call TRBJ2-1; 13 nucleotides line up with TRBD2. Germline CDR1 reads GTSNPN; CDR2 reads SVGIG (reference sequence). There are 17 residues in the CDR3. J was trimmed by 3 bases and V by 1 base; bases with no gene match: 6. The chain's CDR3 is CAWSDTSGRAVYNEQFF. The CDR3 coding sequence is TGTGCCTGGAGTGATACTAGCGGGAGGGCGGTCTACAATGAGCAGTTCTTC.

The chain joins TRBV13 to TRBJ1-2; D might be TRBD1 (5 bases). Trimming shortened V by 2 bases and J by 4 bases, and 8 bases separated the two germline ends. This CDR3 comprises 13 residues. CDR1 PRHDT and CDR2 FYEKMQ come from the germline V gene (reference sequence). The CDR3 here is CASSLSQGYGYTF. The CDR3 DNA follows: TGTGCCAGCAGCTTAAGTCAGGGCTATGGCTACACCTTC.

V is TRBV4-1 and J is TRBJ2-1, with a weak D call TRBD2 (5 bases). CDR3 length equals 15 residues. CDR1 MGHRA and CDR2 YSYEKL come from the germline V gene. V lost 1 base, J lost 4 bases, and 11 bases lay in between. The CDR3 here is CASSQVAGGYNEQFF. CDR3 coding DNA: TGCGCCAGCAGCCAAGTTGCGGGTGGGTACAATGAGCAGTTCTTC.

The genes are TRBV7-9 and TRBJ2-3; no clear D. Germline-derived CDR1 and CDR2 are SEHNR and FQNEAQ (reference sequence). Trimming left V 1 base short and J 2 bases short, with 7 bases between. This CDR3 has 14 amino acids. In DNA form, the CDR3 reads TGTGCCAGCAGCTTAGTTCTTTCCACAGATACGCAGTATTTT. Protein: CASSLVLSTDTQYF.

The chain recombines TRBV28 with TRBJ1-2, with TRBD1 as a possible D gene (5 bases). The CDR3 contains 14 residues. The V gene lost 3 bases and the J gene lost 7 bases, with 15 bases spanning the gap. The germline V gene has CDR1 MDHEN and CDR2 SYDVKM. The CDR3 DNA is TGTGCCAGCAGTTTGCCCGGGACTCATTTTGGCTACACCTTC. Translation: CASSLPGTHFGYTF.

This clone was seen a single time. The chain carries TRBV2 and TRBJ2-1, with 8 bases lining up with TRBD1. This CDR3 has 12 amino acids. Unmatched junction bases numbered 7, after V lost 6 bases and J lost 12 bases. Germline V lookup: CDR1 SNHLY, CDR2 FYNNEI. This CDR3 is CASREDRVVQFF. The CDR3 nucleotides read TGTGCCAGCAGGGAGGACAGGGTCGTGCAGTTCTTC.